Included here is one TCR beta chain sequence, with context. The antigen is not known. The data belong to a study of multiple sclerosis patients with progressive multifocal leukoencephalopathy. Whole-study results and caveats: It is unclear whether the findings reflect JC virus infection or general immunocompromise.

The survey-level immunoSEQ assay was used. Sequenced by immunoSEQ multiplex PCR; TCRdb stores in-frame clones only, minus some. This table has under 40,000 clones, around 89% appearing once. J lost 3 bases, V lost 0 bases, and 2 bases had no gene match. From germline, CDR1 is SGHRS and CDR2 YFSETQ. CDR3 length: 14 residues. Described time point: before natalizumab initiation. The sequence came from a human donor with multiple sclerosis. Specimen: PBMCs. This rearrangement joins TRBV5-1 to TRBJ1-2; 7 bases line up with TRBD1. CDR3 sequence: CASSLGQGDYGYTF. The CDR3 coding sequence is TGCGCCAGCAGCTTGGGACAGGGCGACTATGGCTACACCTTC.